This T cell receptor (beta chain) is drawn from a study of T cell repertoires in cytomegalovirus infection. Study results and limitations: Carriers of CMV plus the relevant HLA were identified by cumulative public TCR beta family frequency. In two of eight donors, the top clonotype was HLA-C-restricted CMV-specific.

Germline CDR1 is SGHVS and CDR2 is FNYEAQ. The CDR3 loop spans 13 amino acids. V lost 5 bases and J 1 base, leaving 9 bases between the germline ends. This clonotype was seen many times. Its target is unknown. One entry per CDR3 protein, called by TCRdb with MiXCR from the reads. The top ten clones hold over 10% of a sample with about 890,000 distinct CDR3 sequences, approximately 31% of them seen once. The TCR was taken from a human donor in good health (CMV status not recorded). Some clones in this sample may be carry-over from other donors' samples. The sample in question was cultured CD8+ T cells from PBMCs, obtained from culture after CMV antigen stimulation. The rearrangement joins TRBV7-6 to TRBJ2-7, with D hard to call. CDR3 bases: TGTGCCAGCAGCCCCCCGCAGTCCTACGAGCAGTACTTC. Its translation is CASSPPQSYEQYF.